The rows below give T cell receptor beta chains drawn from one sample of a study of CD8+CD57+ T cells in acquired aplastic anemia. TCRdb re-called the reads with MiXCR, one entry per CDR3 protein. The sample has 450,000 to 600,000 distinct CDR3 sequences; around a third are singletons. Sequenced sample: sorted CD4+, CD8+, or CD8+CD57+ T cells (not recorded which) from PBMCs. The receptors derive from a human donor with aplastic anemia. Each CDR3 is given with its conserved first and last residue. A D gene is named only where the DNA matches it firmly. Rows give clone size only sometimes, using once, few, many, or a class for an expanded clone.

j_call v_call clone_size d_call cdr3_nt cdr3_aa
TRBJ2-1 TRBV2 many NA TGTGCCAGTACAACGGGCCGGAGGGGGGAGCAGTTCTTC CASTTGRRGEQFF
TRBJ2-7 TRBV29-1 few TRBD2 TGCAGCGCGCAGCGGGACTCCTACGAGCAGTACTTC CSAQRDSYEQYF
TRBJ2-2 TRBV12-3/TRBV12-4 NA TRBD2 TGTGCCAGCAGTCTAAGCGGGGCCGGGGAGCTGTTTTTT CASSLSGAGELFF
TRBJ1-1 TRBV6-5 NA TRBD1 TGTGCCAGCAGTTATCACAGGGGGCGCACGGGCGGTGAAGCTTTCTTT CASSYHRGRTGGEAFF
TRBJ2-5 TRBV20-1 NA NA TGCAGTGCCCCATTTCGGGGGTACGGGGGGACCCAGTACTTC CSAPFRGYGGTQYF
TRBJ2-7 TRBV19 NA TRBD1 TGTGCCTGGAGTTCACACTACGGGACAGCACGCTACGAGCAGTACTTC CAWSSHYGTARYEQYF
TRBJ1-2 TRBV29-1 NA TRBD1 TGCAGCGCAACAGGGGGGAACTCTGGAAACACCTTC CSATGGNSGNTF
TRBJ1-1 TRBV2 many NA TGTGCCAGCAGTGTGATGAACACTGAAGCTTTCTTT CASSVMNTEAFF
TRBJ1-5 TRBV2 NA TRBD1 TGTGCCAGCATCCGACAGGGGAATCAGCCCCAGCATTTT CASIRQGNQPQHF
TRBJ2-5 TRBV29-1 once TRBD2 TGCAGCGTCGCGACTAGCGGGGGGATGAGGGGGACCCCGTACTTC CSVATSGGMRGTPYF
TRBJ2-7 TRBV5-1 NA TRBD1 TGCGCCAGCAGTGTACCTAGGGGACAGGGCCAGGAGCAGTACTTC CASSVPRGQGQEQYF
TRBJ2-7 TRBV10-2 few TRBD2 TGTGCCAGCAGCGATATAGCGGGAACGATCTCCTACGAGCAGTACTTC CASSDIAGTISYEQYF
TRBJ1-4 TRBV19 many NA TGTGCCAGCTCCCAGGTGGTAGGGGAAAAACTGTTTTTT CASSQVVGEKLFF
TRBJ1-3 TRBV15 NA NA TGTGCCACCAGCTTAGGGTCCACACCTGGAAACACCATATATTTT CATSLGSTPGNTIYF
TRBJ2-3 TRBV14 many NA TGTGCCAGCAGCCTCCTGGAGGGGGGGACAGATACGCAGTATTTT CASSLLEGGTDTQYF
TRBJ1-1 TRBV7-2 many NA TGTGCCAGCAGCTTAGGTTCAACAGTAAACACTGAAGCTTTCTTT CASSLGSTVNTEAFF
TRBJ1-2 TRBV4-3 few NA TGCGCCAGCAGCCAAGATCCGGCTGGAACTAACTATGGCTACACCTTC CASSQDPAGTNYGYTF
TRBJ2-3 TRBV7-3 NA NA TGTGCCAGCAGCTTAAGTCTTCCGGGGGCCCCCGTTGAGGCGCAGTATTTT CASSLSLPGAPVEAQYF
TRBJ1-5 TRBV12-3/TRBV12-4 many NA TGTGCCAGCAGTACCCAGGGTTTTCAGCCCCAGCATTTT CASSTQGFQPQHF
TRBJ1-2 TRBV19 many NA TGTGCCAGTAGGGGCAGGTTTAACTATGGCTACACCTTC CASRGRFNYGYTF
TRBJ2-1 TRBV10-2 NA NA TGCGCCAGCAGTGCTACTGGGGCCTACAATGAGCAGTTCTTC CASSATGAYNEQFF
TRBJ1-2 TRBV10-2 NA NA TGCGCCAGCAGCGTGGCAGGGGATAACTATGGCTACACCTTC CASSVAGDNYGYTF
TRBJ1-5 TRBV7-6 many NA TGTGCCAGCAGCTTCAGGGCGGATCAGCCCCAGCATTTT CASSFRADQPQHF
TRBJ1-6 TRBV7-2 many NA TGTGCCAGCAGCTTAAAGCTACCGGGGGGATACTCACCCCTCCACTTT CASSLKLPGGYSPLHF
TRBJ1-2 TRBV19 few NA TGTGCCAGTAGGAGGGGCGGCTATGGCTACACCTTC CASRRGGYGYTF
TRBJ1-1 TRBV7-3 NA TRBD1 TGTGCCAGCAGCTCCGGGGGGACAGGGGGTACTGAAGCTTTCTTT CASSSGGTGGTEAFF
TRBJ1-2 TRBV20-1 many TRBD1 TGCAGTGCTTCCTACACTCCAGGACAGGGAGGCTATGGCTACACCTTC CSASYTPGQGGYGYTF
TRBJ1-2 TRBV29-1 many NA TGCAGCGTTGAAGCCATTCAATTGAACTTC CSVEAIQLNF
TRBJ2-7 TRBV20-1 many TRBD2 TGCAGTGCTTTGGGACTAGCGGGTGGCGAGCAGTACTTC CSALGLAGGEQYF
TRBJ2-5 TRBV7-3 NA TRBD2 TGTGCCAGCAGCCGGGACTACCGCGAAGAGACCCAGTACTTC CASSRDYREETQYF
TRBJ1-5 TRBV20-1 few TRBD1 TGCAGTGCTGGGACAGGGGAGACCAATCAGCCCCAGCATTTT CSAGTGETNQPQHF
TRBJ1-5 TRBV2 once TRBD1 TGTGCCAGCAGTGGACAAGGGGGCCTCAATCAGCCCCAGCATTTT CASSGQGGLNQPQHF
TRBJ2-3 TRBV5-1 few NA TGCGCCAGCAGCTTGGAAAAAATACAATTGGATACGCAGTATTTT CASSLEKIQLDTQYF
TRBJ2-1 TRBV2 NA NA TGTGCCAGCCAACTTGGCGGGTGGGGGAATGAGCAGTTCTTC CASQLGGWGNEQFF
TRBJ1-1 TRBV11-2 few NA TGTGCCAGCAGCTGGAACAGCGAACCTAACACTGAAGCTTTCTTT CASSWNSEPNTEAFF
TRBJ2-7 TRBV15 many TRBD1 TGTGCCACCAGCAGAGGGGAAGGGGGCAAAGACGAGCAGTACTTC CATSRGEGGKDEQYF
TRBJ2-3 TRBV19 many TRBD1 TGTGCCAGTACTCGACAGGGACACTCCACAGATACGCAGTATTTT CASTRQGHSTDTQYF
TRBJ2-1 TRBV20-1 NA TRBD2 TGCAGTGCTTCCTCTCCTAGCGGGGGGGCAAGGGCTTCGGATGAGCAGTTCTTC CSASSPSGGARASDEQFF
TRBJ1-2 TRBV20-1 NA NA TGCAGTGCGGCCGGGTGGTGGGATGGAGACGGCTACACCTTC CSAAGWWDGDGYTF
TRBJ2-7 TRBV20-1 many NA TGCAGTGCTAGAGTGGAAGGGGACAACTCCTACGAGCAGTACTTC CSARVEGDNSYEQYF
TRBJ1-6 TRBV7-2 many TRBD1 TGTGCCAGCAGTTTGGACAGGGGTTATAATTCACCCCTCCACTTT CASSLDRGYNSPLHF
TRBJ2-3 TRBV20-1 NA NA TGCAGTGCTAGATACAAGGGCGTCACAGATACGCAGTATTTT CSARYKGVTDTQYF
TRBJ2-7 TRBV7-2 many TRBD2 TGTGCCAGCAGCGGACTAGCGCTTAACTACGAGCAGTACTTC CASSGLALNYEQYF